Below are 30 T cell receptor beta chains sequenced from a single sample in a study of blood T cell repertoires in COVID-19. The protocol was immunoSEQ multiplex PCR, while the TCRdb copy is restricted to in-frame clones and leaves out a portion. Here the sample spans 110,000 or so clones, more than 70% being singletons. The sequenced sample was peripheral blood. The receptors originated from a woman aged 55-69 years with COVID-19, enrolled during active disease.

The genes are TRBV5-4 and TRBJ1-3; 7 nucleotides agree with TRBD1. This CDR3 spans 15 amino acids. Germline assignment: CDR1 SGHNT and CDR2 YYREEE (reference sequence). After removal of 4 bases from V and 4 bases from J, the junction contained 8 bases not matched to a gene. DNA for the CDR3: TGTGCCAGCAGCCCCCTGACAGGGTCCGGAAACACCATATATTTT. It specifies CASSPLTGSGNTIYF.

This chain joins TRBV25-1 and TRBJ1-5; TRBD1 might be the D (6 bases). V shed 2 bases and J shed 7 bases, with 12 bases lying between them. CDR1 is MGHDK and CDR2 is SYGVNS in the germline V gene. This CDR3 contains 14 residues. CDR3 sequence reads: CASSEGGAVQPQHF. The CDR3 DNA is TGTGCCAGCAGTGAAGGGGGGGCAGTCCAGCCCCAGCATTTT. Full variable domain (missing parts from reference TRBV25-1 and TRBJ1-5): EADIYQTPRYLVIGTGKKITLECSQTMGHDKMYWYQQDPGMELHLIHYSYGVNSTEKGDLSSESTVSRIRTEHFPLTLESARPSHTSQYLCASSEGGAVQPQHFGDGTRLSIL.

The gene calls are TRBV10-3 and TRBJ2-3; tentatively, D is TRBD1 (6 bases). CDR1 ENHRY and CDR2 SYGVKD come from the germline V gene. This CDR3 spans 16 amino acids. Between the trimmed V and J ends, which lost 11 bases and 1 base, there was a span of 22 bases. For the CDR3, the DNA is TGTGCCTCTAAGGTGGGGGCTGAGTGGGGCACAGATACGCAGTATTTT. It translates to CASKVGAEWGTDTQYF.

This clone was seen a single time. The CDR3 nucleotides are TGCAGCGTACAGGAAAAAAGGGCTGAAGCTTTCTTT. Amino acids: CSVQEKRAEAFF. The chain combines TRBV29-1 with TRBJ1-1; TRBD1 is a possible D gene (5 bases). The CDR3 spans 12 residues. CDR1 is SQVTM and CDR2 is ANQGSEA in the germline V gene. V shed 6 bases and J shed 6 bases, with 14 bases lying between them.

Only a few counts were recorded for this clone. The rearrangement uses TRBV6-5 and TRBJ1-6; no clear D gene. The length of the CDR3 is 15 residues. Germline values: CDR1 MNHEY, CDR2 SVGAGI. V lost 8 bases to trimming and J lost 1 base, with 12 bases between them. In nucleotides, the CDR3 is TGTGCCAGCGGACTTTCGGGGTCCTATAATTCACCCCTCCACTTT. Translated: CASGLSGSYNSPLHF.

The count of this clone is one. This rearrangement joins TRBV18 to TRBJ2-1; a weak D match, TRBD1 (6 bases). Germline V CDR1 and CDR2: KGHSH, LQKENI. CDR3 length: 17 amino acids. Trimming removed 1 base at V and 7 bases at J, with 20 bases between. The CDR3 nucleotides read TGTGCCAGCTCACCACTCACTCCTGAGGCAGGGGCAAATGAGCAGTTCTTC. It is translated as CASSPLTPEAGANEQFF.

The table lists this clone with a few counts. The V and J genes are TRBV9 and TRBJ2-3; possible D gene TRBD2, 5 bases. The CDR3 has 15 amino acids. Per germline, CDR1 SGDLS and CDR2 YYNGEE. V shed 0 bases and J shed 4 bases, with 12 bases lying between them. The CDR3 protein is CASSVGGFGADTQYF. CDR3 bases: TGTGCCAGCAGCGTAGGGGGATTCGGGGCAGATACGCAGTATTTT.

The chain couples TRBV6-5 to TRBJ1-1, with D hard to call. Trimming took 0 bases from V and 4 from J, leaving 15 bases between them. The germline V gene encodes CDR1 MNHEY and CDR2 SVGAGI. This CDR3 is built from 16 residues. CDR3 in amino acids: CASSYSVIGRGTEAFF. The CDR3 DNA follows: TGTGCCAGCAGTTACTCAGTAATAGGCAGAGGCACTGAAGCTTTCTTT.

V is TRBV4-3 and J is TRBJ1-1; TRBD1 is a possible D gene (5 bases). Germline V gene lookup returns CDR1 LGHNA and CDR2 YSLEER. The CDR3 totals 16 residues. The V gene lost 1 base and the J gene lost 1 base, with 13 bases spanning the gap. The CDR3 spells CASSQAILQANTEAFF. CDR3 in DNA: TGCGCCAGCAGCCAAGCCATCCTACAGGCGAACACTGAAGCTTTCTTT.

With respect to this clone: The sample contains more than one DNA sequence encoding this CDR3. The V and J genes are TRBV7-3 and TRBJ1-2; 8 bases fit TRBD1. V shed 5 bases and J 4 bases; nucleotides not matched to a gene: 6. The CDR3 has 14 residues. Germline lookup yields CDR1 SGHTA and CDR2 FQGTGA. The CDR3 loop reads CASSPGQGGYGYTF. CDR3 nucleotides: TGTGCCAGCAGCCCCGGACAGGGCGGCTATGGCTACACCTTC. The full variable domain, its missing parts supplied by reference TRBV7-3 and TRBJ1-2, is GAGVSQTPSNKVTEKGKYVELRCDPISGHTALYWYRQSLGQGPEFLIYFQGTGAADDSGLPNDRFFAVRPEGSVSTLKIQRTERGDSAVYLCASSPGQGGYGYTFGSGTRLTVV.

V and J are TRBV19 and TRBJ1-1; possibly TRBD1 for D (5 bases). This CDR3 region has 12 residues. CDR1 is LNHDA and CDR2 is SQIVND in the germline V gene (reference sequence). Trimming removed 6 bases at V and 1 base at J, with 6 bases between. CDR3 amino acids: CASRGENTEAFF. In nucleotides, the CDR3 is TGTGCCAGTAGAGGGGAGAACACTGAAGCTTTCTTT.

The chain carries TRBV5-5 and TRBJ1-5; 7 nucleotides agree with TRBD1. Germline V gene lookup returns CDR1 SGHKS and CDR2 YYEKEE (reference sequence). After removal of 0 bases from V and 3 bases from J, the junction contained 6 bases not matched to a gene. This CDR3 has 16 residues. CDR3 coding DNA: TGTGCCAGCAGCTTGGGACAGGGCGTTTACAATCAGCCCCAGCATTTT. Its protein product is CASSLGQGVYNQPQHF.

Here the CDR3 reads CASSMRGQNTEAFF. CDR3 nucleotide sequence: TGTGCCAGTAGTATGAGGGGGCAGAACACTGAAGCTTTCTTT. J is TRBJ1-1 and V is TRBV19; 7 bases fit TRBD1. This CDR3 has 14 amino acids. With 3 bases clipped from V and 1 base from J, the junction kept 2 bases outside the gene matches. Germline CDR1 reads LNHDA; CDR2 reads SQIVND (reference sequence). The variable domain in full, completed from reference TRBV19 and TRBJ1-1, reads DGGITQSPKYLFRKEGQNVTLSCEQNLNHDAMYWYRQDPGQGLRLIYYSQIVNDFQKGDIAEGYSVSREKKESFPLTVTSAQKNPTAFYLCASSMRGQNTEAFFGQGTRLTVV.

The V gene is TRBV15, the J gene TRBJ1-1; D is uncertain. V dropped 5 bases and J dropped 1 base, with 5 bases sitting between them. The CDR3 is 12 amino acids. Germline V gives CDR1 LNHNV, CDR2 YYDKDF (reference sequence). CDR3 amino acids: CATSWANTEAFF. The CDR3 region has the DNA TGTGCCACCAGCTGGGCGAACACTGAAGCTTTCTTT.

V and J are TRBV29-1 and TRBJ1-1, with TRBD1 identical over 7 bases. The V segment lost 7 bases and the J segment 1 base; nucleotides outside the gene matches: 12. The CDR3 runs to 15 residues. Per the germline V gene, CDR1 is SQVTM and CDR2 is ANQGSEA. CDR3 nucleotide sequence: TGCAGCGCTCGGGACAGTGACTCGGAGAACACTGAAGCTTTCTTT. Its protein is CSARDSDSENTEAFF.

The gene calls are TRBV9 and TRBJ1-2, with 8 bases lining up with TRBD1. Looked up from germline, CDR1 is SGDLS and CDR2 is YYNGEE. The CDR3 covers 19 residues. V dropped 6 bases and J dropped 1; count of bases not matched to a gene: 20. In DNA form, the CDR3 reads TGTGCCAGCACCGCGTATCCCTTCCTGGACAGGGCGTTTAACTATGGCTACACCTTC. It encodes CASTAYPFLDRAFNYGYTF.

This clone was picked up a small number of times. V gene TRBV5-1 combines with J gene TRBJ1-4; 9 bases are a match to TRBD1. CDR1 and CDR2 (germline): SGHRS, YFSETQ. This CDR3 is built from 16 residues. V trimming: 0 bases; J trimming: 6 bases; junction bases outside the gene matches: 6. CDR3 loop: CASSLAGQGIDEKLFF. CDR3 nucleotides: TGCGCCAGCAGCTTGGCGGGACAGGGAATCGATGAAAAACTGTTTTTT. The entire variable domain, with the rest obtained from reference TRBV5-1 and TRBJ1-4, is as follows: KAGVTQTPRYLIKTRGQQVTLSCSPISGHRSVSWYQQTPGQGLQFLFEYFSETQRNKGNFPGRFSGRQFSNSRSEMNVSTLELGDSALYLCASSLAGQGIDEKLFFGSGTQLSVL.

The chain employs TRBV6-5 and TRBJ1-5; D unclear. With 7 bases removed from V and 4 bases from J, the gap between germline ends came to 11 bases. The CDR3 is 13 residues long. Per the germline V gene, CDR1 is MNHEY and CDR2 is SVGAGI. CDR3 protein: CASKRTENQPQHF. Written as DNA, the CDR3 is TGTGCCAGCAAGAGAACAGAAAATCAGCCCCAGCATTTT.

For the CDR3, the DNA is TGTGCCAGCAGCCCCTGGGACAGGGGTATCTACGAGCAGTACTTC. Protein product: CASSPWDRGIYEQYF. The V call is TRBV7-2, the J call TRBJ2-7, with 10 bases fitting TRBD1. The length of the CDR3 is 15 residues. Per the germline V gene, CDR1 is SGHTA and CDR2 is FQGNSA. Losses at the gene ends were 5 bases for V and 3 bases for J; bases not matched to a gene: 7.

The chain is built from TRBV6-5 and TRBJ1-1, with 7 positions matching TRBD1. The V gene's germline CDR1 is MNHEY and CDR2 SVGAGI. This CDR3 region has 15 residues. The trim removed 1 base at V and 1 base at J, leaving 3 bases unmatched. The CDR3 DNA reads TGTGCCAGCAGTTACTTGCGGACAGGGAACACTGAAGCTTTCTTT. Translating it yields CASSYLRTGNTEAFF.

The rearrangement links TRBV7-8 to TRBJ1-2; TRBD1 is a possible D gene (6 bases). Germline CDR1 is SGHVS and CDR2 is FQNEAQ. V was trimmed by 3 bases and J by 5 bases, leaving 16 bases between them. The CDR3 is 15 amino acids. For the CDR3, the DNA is TGTGCCAGCAGCTTCAGCGAGACAGGCCCGTATGGCTACACCTTC. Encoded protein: CASSFSETGPYGYTF.

Here the CDR3 DNA reads TGTGCCAGCAGACGAAACAGGGGGCGCGATGGCTACACCTTC. Translation: CASRRNRGRDGYTF. The chain couples TRBV7-8 to TRBJ1-2; 9 nucleotides align to TRBD1. There are 14 residues in the CDR3. Trimming cost V 6 bases and J 6 bases; bases outside gene matches: 8. Per the germline V gene, CDR1 is SGHVS and CDR2 is FQNEAQ. Full variable domain (missing parts from reference TRBV7-8 and TRBJ1-2): GAGVSQSPRYKVAKRGQDVALRCDPISGHVSLFWYQQALGQGPEFLTYFQNEAQLDKSGLPSDRFFAERPEGSVSTLKIQRTQQEDSAVYLCASRRNRGRDGYTFGSGTRLTVV.

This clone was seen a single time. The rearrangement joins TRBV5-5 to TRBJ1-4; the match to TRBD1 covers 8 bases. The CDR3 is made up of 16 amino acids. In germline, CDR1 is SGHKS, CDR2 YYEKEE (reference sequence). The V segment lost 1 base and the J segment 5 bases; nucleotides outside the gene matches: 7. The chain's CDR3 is CASSLIRGTGNEKLFF. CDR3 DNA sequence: TGTGCCAGCAGCTTGATTCGTGGGACAGGCAATGAAAAACTGTTTTTT.

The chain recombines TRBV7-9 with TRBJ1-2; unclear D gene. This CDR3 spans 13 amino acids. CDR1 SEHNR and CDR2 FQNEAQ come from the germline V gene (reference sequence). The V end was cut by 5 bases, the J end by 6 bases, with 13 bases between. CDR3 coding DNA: TGTGCCAGCAGCCAAGAGGGTCTAGATGGCTACACCTTC. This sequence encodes CASSQEGLDGYTF. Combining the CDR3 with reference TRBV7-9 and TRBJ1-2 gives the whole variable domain DTGVSQNPRHKITKRGQNVTFRCDPISEHNRLYWYRQTLGQGPEFLTYFQNEAQLEKSRLLSDRFSAERPKGSFSTLEIQRTEQGDSAMYLCASSQEGLDGYTFGSGTRLTVV.

Here the CDR3 DNA reads TGCGCCAGCAGCTTGGTTGCGGGGGAGCCCCAGCATTTT. Translated, it gives CASSLVAGEPQHF. The chain employs TRBV5-1 and TRBJ1-5; D might be TRBD1 (5 bases). Per germline, CDR1 SGHRS and CDR2 YFSETQ. This CDR3 contains 13 residues. V was pared by 0 bases and J by 8 bases, with 9 bases between.

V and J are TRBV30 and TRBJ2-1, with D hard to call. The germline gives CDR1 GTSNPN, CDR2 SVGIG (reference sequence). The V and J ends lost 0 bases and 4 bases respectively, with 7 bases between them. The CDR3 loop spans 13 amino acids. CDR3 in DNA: TGTGCCTGGAGTGTACAGAAATACAATGAGCAGTTCTTC. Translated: CAWSVQKYNEQFF.

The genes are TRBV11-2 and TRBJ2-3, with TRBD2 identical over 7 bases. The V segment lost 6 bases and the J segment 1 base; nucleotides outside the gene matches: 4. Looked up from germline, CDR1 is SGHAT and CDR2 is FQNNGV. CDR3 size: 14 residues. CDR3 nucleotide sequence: TGTGCCAGCAGTTTACGGGGGGGCACAGATACGCAGTATTTT. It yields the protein CASSLRGGTDTQYF.

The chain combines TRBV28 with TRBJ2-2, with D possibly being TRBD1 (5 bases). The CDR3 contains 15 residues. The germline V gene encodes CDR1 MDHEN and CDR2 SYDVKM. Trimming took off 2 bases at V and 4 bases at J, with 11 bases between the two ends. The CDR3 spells CASSLRGVGTGELFF. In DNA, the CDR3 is TGTGCCAGCAGTTTAAGGGGCGTCGGCACCGGGGAGCTGTTTTTT.

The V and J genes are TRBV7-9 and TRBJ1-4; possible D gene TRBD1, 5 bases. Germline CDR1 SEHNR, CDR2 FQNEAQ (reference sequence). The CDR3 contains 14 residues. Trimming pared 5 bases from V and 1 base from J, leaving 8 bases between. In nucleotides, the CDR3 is TGTGCCAGCAGCCCAGGGTTAACTAATGAAAAACTGTTTTTT. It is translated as CASSPGLTNEKLFF.

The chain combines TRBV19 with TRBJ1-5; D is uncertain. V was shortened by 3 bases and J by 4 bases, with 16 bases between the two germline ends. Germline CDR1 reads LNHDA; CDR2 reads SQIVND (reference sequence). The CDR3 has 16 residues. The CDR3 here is CASSIYSLQTNQPQHF. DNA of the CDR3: TGTGCCAGTAGTATTTACAGCCTCCAGACGAATCAGCCCCAGCATTTT. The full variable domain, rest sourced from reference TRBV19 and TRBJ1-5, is DGGITQSPKYLFRKEGQNVTLSCEQNLNHDAMYWYRQDPGQGLRLIYYSQIVNDFQKGDIAEGYSVSREKKESFPLTVTSAQKNPTAFYLCASSIYSLQTNQPQHFGDGTRLSIL.